This T cell receptor beta chain was observed in a study of Ad26.COV2.S vaccination and SARS-CoV-2 variants. About the study: Intramuscular Ad26.COV2.S doses were given once or twice, 56 days apart.

Assay: immunoSEQ multiplex PCR; the TCRdb copy retains only in-frame clones and omits some. The sample shows some 290,000 clones, about 82% of them seen only once. Treatment in this sample: around 19 received Ad26.COV2.S at low or high dose, single or two shots; about 5 received placebo; per-sample allocation not given. Day 63 after the first vaccine or placebo injection was the time point for sampling. The vaccine antigen was prefusion-stabilized Wuhan SARS-CoV-2 spike. Comments on this clone: Other DNA sequences in this sample translate to the same CDR3.

Germline lookup yields CDR1 MDHEN and CDR2 SYDVKM. The ends were cut back, 8 bases at V and 0 bases at J, with 10 bases in the middle. The CDR3 is 13 residues long. The specimen comprised peripheral blood, sampled in a trial of Ad26.COV2.S vaccine versus placebo. The V and J genes are TRBV28 and TRBJ1-1; no firm D call. This TCR came from a person between 18 and 65 years old who received the Ad26.COV2.S COVID-19 vaccine or a placebo. This CDR3 reads CASSLGLNTEAFF. CDR3 DNA: TGTGCCAGCTCCCTCGGACTGAACACTGAAGCTTTCTTT.